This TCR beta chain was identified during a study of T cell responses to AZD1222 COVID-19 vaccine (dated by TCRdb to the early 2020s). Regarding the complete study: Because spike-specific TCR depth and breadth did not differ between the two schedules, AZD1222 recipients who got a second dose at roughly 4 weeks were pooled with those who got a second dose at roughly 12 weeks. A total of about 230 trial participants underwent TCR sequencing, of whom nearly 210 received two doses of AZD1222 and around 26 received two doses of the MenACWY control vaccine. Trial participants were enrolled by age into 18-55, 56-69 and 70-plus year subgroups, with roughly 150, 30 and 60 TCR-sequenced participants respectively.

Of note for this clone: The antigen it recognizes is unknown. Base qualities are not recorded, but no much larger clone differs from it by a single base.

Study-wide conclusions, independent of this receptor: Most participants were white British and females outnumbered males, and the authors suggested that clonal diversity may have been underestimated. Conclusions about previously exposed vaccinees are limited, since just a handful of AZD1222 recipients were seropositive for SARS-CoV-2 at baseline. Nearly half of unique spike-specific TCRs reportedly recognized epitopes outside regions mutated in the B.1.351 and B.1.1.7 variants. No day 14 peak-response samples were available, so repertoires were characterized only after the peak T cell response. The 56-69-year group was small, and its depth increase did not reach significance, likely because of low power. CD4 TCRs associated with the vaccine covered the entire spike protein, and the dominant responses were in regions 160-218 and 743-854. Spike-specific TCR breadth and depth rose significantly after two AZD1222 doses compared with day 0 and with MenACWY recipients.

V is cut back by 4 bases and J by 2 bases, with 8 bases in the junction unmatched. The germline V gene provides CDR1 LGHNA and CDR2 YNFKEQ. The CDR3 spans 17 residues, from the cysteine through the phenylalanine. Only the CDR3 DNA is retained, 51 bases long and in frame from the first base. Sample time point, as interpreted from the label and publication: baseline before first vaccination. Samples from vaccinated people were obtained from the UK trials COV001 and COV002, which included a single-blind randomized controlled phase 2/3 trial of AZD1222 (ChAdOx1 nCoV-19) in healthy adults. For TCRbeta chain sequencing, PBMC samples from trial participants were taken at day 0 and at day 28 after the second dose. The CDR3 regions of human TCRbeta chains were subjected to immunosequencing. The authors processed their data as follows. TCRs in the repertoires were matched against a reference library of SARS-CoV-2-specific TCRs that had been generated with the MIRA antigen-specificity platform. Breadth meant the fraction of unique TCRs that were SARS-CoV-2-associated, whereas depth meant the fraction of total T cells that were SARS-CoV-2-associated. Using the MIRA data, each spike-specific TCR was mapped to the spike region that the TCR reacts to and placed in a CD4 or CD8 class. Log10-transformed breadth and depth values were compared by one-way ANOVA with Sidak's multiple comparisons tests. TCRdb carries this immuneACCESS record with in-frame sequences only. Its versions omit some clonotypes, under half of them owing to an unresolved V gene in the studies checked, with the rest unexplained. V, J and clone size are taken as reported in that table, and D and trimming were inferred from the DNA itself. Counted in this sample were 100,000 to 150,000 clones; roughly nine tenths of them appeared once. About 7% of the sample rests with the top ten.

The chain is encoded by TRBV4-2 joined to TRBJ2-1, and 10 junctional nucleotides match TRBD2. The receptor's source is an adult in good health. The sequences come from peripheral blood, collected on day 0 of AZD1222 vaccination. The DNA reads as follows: TGTGCCAGCAGCCCTTCTGGAGCGGGGGGGCCCTACAATGAGCAGTTCTTC. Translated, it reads CASSPSGAGGPYNEQFF.